The 27 T cell receptor beta chains below come from one sample, sequenced in a study of blood T cell repertoires in COVID-19 (dated by TCRdb to 2019 to 2021). The method behind the library was the immunoSEQ multiplex PCR assay. TCRdb took this table from immuneACCESS and kept in-frame rearrangements with V and J called. Such tables lack part of the clones; where checked against another copy, unresolved V genes explain under half of the gap, and the rest is unexplained. This sample lists 250,000 to 350,000 clones; more than 70% were detected once. Of the sample, around 7.8% is held by the ten largest clones. The source material was peripheral blood. These receptors originate from a woman in her fifties or sixties who had recovered from COVID-19.

This sequence joins TRBV24-1 and TRBJ2-3; TRBD1 matches at 7 bases. The J segment lost 0 bases and the V segment lost 3 bases, leaving 5 bases of the junction unmatched. This CDR3 comprises 16 residues. Germline V gene sequence: CDR1 KGHDR, CDR2 SFDVKD. As DNA, the CDR3 is TGTGCCACCAGTGATCATGACAGGGCTAGCACAGATACGCAGTATTTT. Its translation is CATSDHDRASTDTQYF.

V is TRBV19 and J is TRBJ2-1, with 9 bases matching TRBD1. The length of the CDR3 is 15 residues. Germline lookup yields CDR1 LNHDA and CDR2 SQIVND (reference sequence). Trimming at V came to 5 bases and at J to 6 bases, leaving 8 bases not matched to a gene. Here the CDR3 reads CASSPRGQGGNEQFF. As DNA, the CDR3 is TGTGCCAGTAGTCCCCGGGGACAGGGAGGCAATGAGCAGTTCTTC.

The V gene is TRBV11-2, the J gene TRBJ2-7; D may be TRBD2 (6 bases). Germline values: CDR1 SGHAT, CDR2 FQNNGV. Trimming took 3 bases from V and 6 from J, leaving 15 bases between them. The CDR3 is made up of 14 amino acids. The CDR3 is CASSFQFSGVEQYF. The CDR3 DNA sequence: TGTGCCAGCAGCTTCCAATTTTCGGGGGTCGAGCAGTACTTC. The whole variable domain, remainder taken from reference TRBV11-2 and TRBJ2-7, is EAGVAQSPRYKIIEKRQSVAFWCNPISGHATLYWYQQILGQGPKLLIQFQNNGVVDDSQLPKDRFSAERLKGVDSTLKIQPAKLEDSAVYLCASSFQFSGVEQYFGPGTRLTVT.

The chain has TRBV19 and TRBJ1-5; perhaps TRBD1 as D (6 bases). Trimming took off 6 bases at V and 4 bases at J, with 19 bases between the two ends. Germline lookup yields CDR1 LNHDA and CDR2 SQIVND (reference sequence). The CDR3 consists of 16 residues. CDR3 bases: TGTGCCAGTAGCCCATGGGGGGGCTATGGAAATCAGCCCCAGCATTTT. It translates to CASSPWGGYGNQPQHF.

The chain has TRBV19 and TRBJ1-5; a weak D match, TRBD1 (6 bases). The CDR3 has 16 residues. CDR1 is LNHDA and CDR2 is SQIVND in the germline V gene (reference sequence). V was pared by 9 bases and J by 1 base, with 19 bases between. The CDR3 DNA sequence: TGTGCCAGCCGGGACATCGCGGGGGGCAGCAATCAGCCCCAGCATTTT. Protein sequence: CASRDIAGGSNQPQHF.

This rearrangement joins TRBV5-4 to TRBJ2-1; 12 bases are a match to TRBD2. The CDR3 is 16 amino acids. V shed 4 bases, J shed 4 bases, and the junction held 6 bases outside the gene matches. The germline V gene encodes CDR1 SGHNT and CDR2 YYREEE (reference sequence). For the CDR3, the DNA is TGTGCCAGCAGCCCCACTAGCGGGGGGACATACAATGAGCAGTTCTTC. Translated, it gives CASSPTSGGTYNEQFF.

V gene TRBV6-2 or TRBV6-3 combines with J gene TRBJ1-6; TRBD1 agrees at 8 bases. The CDR3 length is 14 residues. Trimming removed 5 bases from V and 10 bases from J; junction bases left unmatched: 7. Germline lookup yields CDR1 MNHEY and CDR2 SVGEGT. CDR3 bases: TGTGCCAGCAGTCGACAGGGGATGGGCTCACCCCTCCACTTT. It is translated as CASSRQGMGSPLHF.

This chain uses TRBV5-4 with TRBJ2-3; D is unresolved. Germline V gene sequence: CDR1 SGHNT, CDR2 YYREEE (reference sequence). V was pared by 4 bases and J by 1 base, with 16 bases between. This CDR3 region has 16 residues. CDR3: CASSLEGRGRTDTQYF. Here the CDR3 DNA reads TGTGCCAGCAGCCTCGAAGGTAGAGGCCGCACAGATACGCAGTATTTT.

This rearrangement joins TRBV29-1 to TRBJ2-7, with D tentatively TRBD1 (5 bases). This CDR3 spans 13 amino acids. Germline V gene lookup returns CDR1 SQVTM and CDR2 ANQGSEA. V was shortened by 7 bases and J by 3 bases, with 16 bases between the two germline ends. The CDR3 nucleotides read TGCAGCGCAGCCGACAGAGACCTCTACGAGCAGTACTTC. It is translated as CSAADRDLYEQYF.

V and J are TRBV7-2 and TRBJ2-5, with D maybe TRBD2 (6 bases). The germline CDR1 and CDR2 sequences are SGHTA and FQGNSA. V was pared by 5 bases and J by 3 bases, with 13 bases between. The CDR3 length is 14 residues. The CDR3 loop reads CASSLGSLKETQYF. The CDR3 nucleotides read TGTGCCAGCAGCCTCGGGAGCCTTAAAGAGACCCAGTACTTC.

This clone was seen just once. The chain is built from TRBV11-2 and TRBJ2-7, with TRBD1 matching over 7 bases. Germline V CDR1 and CDR2: SGHAT, FQNNGV. This CDR3 contains 15 residues. The V segment lost 5 bases and the J segment 0 bases; nucleotides outside the gene matches: 7. CDR3 sequence (DNA): TGTGCCAGCAGCCCGACAGGGTCGTCCTCCTACGAGCAGTACTTC. The encoded protein is CASSPTGSSSYEQYF.

V usage is TRBV27 and J usage is TRBJ1-1; D is undetermined. Germline values: CDR1 MNHEY, CDR2 SMNVEV (reference sequence). Trimming took 2 bases from V and 1 from J, leaving 11 bases between them. This CDR3 comprises 15 residues. CDR3: CASSLRPGTNTEAFF. CDR3 sequence (DNA): TGTGCCAGCAGTTTACGGCCAGGAACGAACACTGAAGCTTTCTTT.

The rearrangement joins TRBV10-2 to TRBJ1-2; a weak D match, TRBD1 (6 bases). The germline gives CDR1 WSHSY, CDR2 SAAADI. V was clipped by 6 bases and J by 8 bases, with 16 bases between them. This CDR3 is 13 amino acids long. CDR3 nucleotides: TGCGCCAGCAGCCCCCGGGCAGGGGACGGCTACACCTTC. Encoded protein: CASSPRAGDGYTF.

The rearrangement joins TRBV6-5 to TRBJ2-7; possibly TRBD2 for D (5 bases). This CDR3 is built from 12 residues. Per the germline V gene, CDR1 is MNHEY and CDR2 is SVGAGI. Trimming left V 2 bases short and J 5 bases short, with 7 bases between. The CDR3 region has the DNA TGTGCCAGCAGTTACGACGGGGACGAGCAGTACTTC. Its translation: CASSYDGDEQYF.

The chain recombines TRBV6-6 with TRBJ1-4, with 8 bases identical to TRBD1. This CDR3 has 14 amino acids. Germline values: CDR1 MNHNY, CDR2 SVGAGI (reference sequence). Losses at the gene ends were 6 bases for V and 6 bases for J; bases not matched to a gene: 6. The CDR3: CASRSGQAYEKLFF. The CDR3 DNA reads TGTGCCAGCAGATCGGGACAGGCTTATGAAAAACTGTTTTTT.

The chain recombines TRBV27 with TRBJ1-1; D gene unclear. In germline, CDR1 is MNHEY, CDR2 SMNVEV (reference sequence). V lost 2 bases, J lost 0 bases, and 7 bases lay in between. The CDR3 is 14 residues long. The CDR3 DNA follows: TGTGCCAGCAGTTTACGGTATGTGAACACTGAAGCTTTCTTT. Translation: CASSLRYVNTEAFF.

The genes are TRBV5-1 and TRBJ1-5; D remains ambiguous. Trimming took off 0 bases at V and 3 bases at J, with 13 bases between the two ends. The CDR3 runs 16 residues. CDR1 and CDR2 (germline): SGHRS, YFSETQ. The CDR3 protein is CASSLAPGVVNQPQHF. The CDR3 bases are TGCGCCAGCAGCTTGGCCCCCGGTGTAGTCAATCAGCCCCAGCATTTT. Supplemented by reference TRBV5-1 and TRBJ1-5, the full variable domain reads KAGVTQTPRYLIKTRGQQVTLSCSPISGHRSVSWYQQTPGQGLQFLFEYFSETQRNKGNFPGRFSGRQFSNSRSEMNVSTLELGDSALYLCASSLAPGVVNQPQHFGDGTRLSIL.

The chain recombines TRBV27 with TRBJ2-1, with TRBD2 matching 14 bases. Trimming removed 5 bases from V and 10 bases from J; junction bases left unmatched: 7. There are 15 residues in the CDR3. CDR1 is MNHEY, CDR2 SMNVEV, per germline (reference sequence). The CDR3 region has the DNA TGTGCCAGCAGTGCTGGGACTAGCGGGAGTAGAGAGCAGTTCTTC. This gives the protein CASSAGTSGSREQFF.

The genes are TRBV18 and TRBJ2-2, with TRBD2 identical over 13 bases. V lost 6 bases to trimming and J lost 2 bases; unmatched junction nucleotides: 18. The length of the CDR3 is 21 residues. CDR1 KGHSH and CDR2 LQKENI come from the germline V gene. CDR3 sequence reads: CASSLIRGTSGIRSNTGELFF. In DNA, the CDR3 is TGTGCCAGCTCTCTTATACGAGGGACTAGCGGGATAAGGAGTAACACCGGGGAGCTGTTTTTT.

This chain joins TRBV29-1 and TRBJ2-3; 13 bases are shared with TRBD2. The trim removed 8 bases at V and 3 bases at J, leaving 8 bases unmatched. This CDR3 comprises 15 residues. Germline assignment: CDR1 SQVTM and CDR2 ANQGSEA. The CDR3 nucleotides are TGCAGCTCGTTCGGACTAGCGGGAGTTACAGATACGCAGTATTTT. It is translated as CSSFGLAGVTDTQYF.

The J gene is TRBJ2-7, the V gene TRBV7-2; the D gene is possibly TRBD2 (6 bases). The V gene's germline CDR1 is SGHTA and CDR2 FQGNSA. Deletions cut 3 bases from V and 7 bases from J, with 22 bases between. The CDR3 runs to 16 residues. The CDR3 DNA sequence: TGTGCCAGCAGCTTGGCCGGGGGACGTGGGGGACTGGAGCAGTACTTC. As protein: CASSLAGGRGGLEQYF.

This rearrangement joins TRBV11-2 to TRBJ2-3; TRBD2 matches at 9 bases. Unmatched junction bases numbered 6, after V lost 3 bases and J lost 2 bases. The germline gives CDR1 SGHAT, CDR2 FQNNGV. The CDR3 spans 16 residues. CDR3 amino acids: CASSFRLAGYTDTQYF. In DNA, the CDR3 is TGTGCCAGCAGCTTTAGGCTAGCGGGATACACAGATACGCAGTATTTT. Variable domain in full (rest from reference TRBV11-2 and TRBJ2-3): EAGVAQSPRYKIIEKRQSVAFWCNPISGHATLYWYQQILGQGPKLLIQFQNNGVVDDSQLPKDRFSAERLKGVDSTLKIQPAKLEDSAVYLCASSFRLAGYTDTQYFGPGTRLTVL.

The CDR3 region is CASSLYRGGGYGYTF. For the CDR3, the DNA is TGTGCCAGCAGCCTTTACAGGGGTGGGGGCTATGGCTACACCTTC. V usage is TRBV7-6 and J usage is TRBJ1-2; 7 bases are shared with TRBD1. Per the germline V gene, CDR1 is SGHVS and CDR2 is FNYEAQ. The CDR3 runs 15 residues. V was pared by 5 bases and J by 4 bases, with 10 bases of the junction left unmatched. Variable domain in full (rest from reference TRBV7-6 and TRBJ1-2): GAGVSQSPRYKVTKRGQDVALRCDPISGHVSLYWYRQALGQGPEFLTYFNYEAQQDKSGLPNDRFSAERPEGSISTLTIQRTEQRDSAMYRCASSLYRGGGYGYTFGSGTRLTVV.

The sample holds one count of this clone. This sequence joins TRBV7-2 and TRBJ2-2; D possibly corresponds to TRBD2 (5 bases). The CDR3 has 16 residues. In germline, CDR1 is SGHTA, CDR2 FQGNSA. V was trimmed by 1 base and J by 5 bases, leaving 14 bases between them. DNA of the CDR3: TGTGCCAGCAGCTTAGATACCAGTAGAGGGACCGGGGAGCTGTTTTTT. It specifies CASSLDTSRGTGELFF.

The V and J genes are TRBV7-2 and TRBJ1-4, with a possible D match to TRBD1 (6 bases). The germline gives CDR1 SGHTA, CDR2 FQGNSA. The CDR3 runs 12 residues. Trimming took 4 bases from V and 10 from J, leaving 10 bases between them. The CDR3 spells CASSSSRGKLFF. DNA of the CDR3: TGTGCCAGCAGCTCATCCAGGGGAAAACTGTTTTTT.

This clone was found once. The chain employs TRBV5-1 and TRBJ2-2; TRBD1 aligns across 10 bases. V gave up 4 bases and J gave up 7 bases; unmatched junction bases: 4. Germline V CDR1 and CDR2: SGHRS, YFSETQ. This CDR3 region has 14 residues. CDR3 protein: CASSNGQGGGELFF. In DNA, the CDR3 is TGCGCCAGCAGCAACGGACAGGGGGGCGGGGAGCTGTTTTTT.

The chain has TRBV20-1 and TRBJ1-5, with D hard to call. Trimming left V 3 bases short and J 9 bases short, with 12 bases between. In germline, CDR1 is DFQATT, CDR2 SNEGSKA (reference sequence). This CDR3 spans 12 amino acids. The CDR3 DNA is TGCAGTGCTAGTGTACCCTCGGGGCCCCAGCATTTT. Translation gives CSASVPSGPQHF.